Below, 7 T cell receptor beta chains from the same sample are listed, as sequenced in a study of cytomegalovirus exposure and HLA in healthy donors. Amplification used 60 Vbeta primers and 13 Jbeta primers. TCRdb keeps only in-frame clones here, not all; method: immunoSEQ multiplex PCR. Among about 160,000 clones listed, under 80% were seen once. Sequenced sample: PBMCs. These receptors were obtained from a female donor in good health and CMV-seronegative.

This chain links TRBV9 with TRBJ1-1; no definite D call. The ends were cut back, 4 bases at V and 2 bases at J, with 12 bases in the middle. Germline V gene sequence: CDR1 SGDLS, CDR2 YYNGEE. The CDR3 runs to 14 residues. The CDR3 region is CASSSRRDNTEAFF. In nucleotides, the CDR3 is TGTGCCAGCAGCTCTAGACGGGATAACACTGAAGCTTTCTTT.

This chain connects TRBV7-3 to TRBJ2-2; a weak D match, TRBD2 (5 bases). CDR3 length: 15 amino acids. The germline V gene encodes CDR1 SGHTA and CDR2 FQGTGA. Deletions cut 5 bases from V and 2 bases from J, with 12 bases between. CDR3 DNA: TGTGCCAGCAGCCTAAAACTAGGAAACACCGGGGAGCTGTTTTTT. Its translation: CASSLKLGNTGELFF.

The CDR3 DNA reads as TGTGCCAGTAGCTATCTGAGTAGCAATCAGCCCCAGCATTTT. As protein: CASSYLSSNQPQHF. This sequence joins TRBV19 and TRBJ1-5; D is ambiguous. V was trimmed by 6 bases and J by 0 bases, leaving 9 bases between them. This CDR3 region has 14 residues. From germline, CDR1 is LNHDA and CDR2 SQIVND (reference sequence).

This chain's CDR3 is CASGQGTQETQYF. DNA for the CDR3: TGTGCGAGCGGACAGGGGACGCAAGAGACCCAGTACTTC. J is TRBJ2-5 and V is TRBV7-9; 9 bases agree with TRBD1. Germline V gene data show CDR1 as SEHNR and CDR2 as FQNEAQ (reference sequence). The CDR3 loop spans 13 amino acids.

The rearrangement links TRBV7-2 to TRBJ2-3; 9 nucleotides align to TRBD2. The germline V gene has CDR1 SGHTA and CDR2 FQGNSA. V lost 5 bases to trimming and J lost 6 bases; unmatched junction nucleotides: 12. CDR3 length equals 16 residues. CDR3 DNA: TGTGCCAGCAGCAGGGGGGCTAGCGGGGCCAAGGATACGCAGTATTTT. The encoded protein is CASSRGASGAKDTQYF.

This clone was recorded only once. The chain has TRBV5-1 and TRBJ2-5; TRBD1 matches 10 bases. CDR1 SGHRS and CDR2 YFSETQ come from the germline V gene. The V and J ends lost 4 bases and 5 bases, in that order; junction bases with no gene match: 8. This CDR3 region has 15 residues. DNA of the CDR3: TGCGCCAGCAGCATCGGGACAGGGGTGACGGAGACCCAGTACTTC. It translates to CASSIGTGVTETQYF.

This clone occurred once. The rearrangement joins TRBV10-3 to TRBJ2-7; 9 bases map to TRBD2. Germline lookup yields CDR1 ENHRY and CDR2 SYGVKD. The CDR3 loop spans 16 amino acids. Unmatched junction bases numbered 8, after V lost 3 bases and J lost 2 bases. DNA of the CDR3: TGTGCCATCAGTGAAGTTTCTAGCGGGAACCCCTACGAGCAGTACTTC. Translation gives CAISEVSSGNPYEQYF.